This entry is about one TCR beta chain. The CDR3 has 16 amino acids. J was trimmed by 5 bases and V by 5 bases; bases with no gene match: 10. Germline-derived CDR1 and CDR2 are MNHEY and SMNVEV (reference sequence). The sample is drawn from a study of blood T cell repertoires in COVID-19. Study context: There were acute and convalescent COVID-19 samples, and they came from the United States, Italy and Spain. PBMCs, B-cell-depleted T cells, or T cells were the source of the cDNA or gDNA that made up the material.

Original processing methods: Scientists estimated how many nucleated cells there were by amplifying reference gene primers. Method: immunoSEQ multiplex PCR; TCRdb's copy keeps in-frame clones and lacks some. The DNA gave D and trimming, while V, J and clone size come from that table. Among some 58,000 clones listed, roughly 89% were seen once. This clonotype originated in a man aged 45-65 years with acute or convalescent COVID-19. Sequencing was performed on peripheral blood. The chain is built from TRBV27 and TRBJ1-5; 9 bases fit TRBD1. The DNA for the CDR3 is TGTGCCAGCAGTAGTTACCCACAGGGGGCTGATCAGCCCCAGCATTTT. Its protein is CASSSYPQGADQPQHF.